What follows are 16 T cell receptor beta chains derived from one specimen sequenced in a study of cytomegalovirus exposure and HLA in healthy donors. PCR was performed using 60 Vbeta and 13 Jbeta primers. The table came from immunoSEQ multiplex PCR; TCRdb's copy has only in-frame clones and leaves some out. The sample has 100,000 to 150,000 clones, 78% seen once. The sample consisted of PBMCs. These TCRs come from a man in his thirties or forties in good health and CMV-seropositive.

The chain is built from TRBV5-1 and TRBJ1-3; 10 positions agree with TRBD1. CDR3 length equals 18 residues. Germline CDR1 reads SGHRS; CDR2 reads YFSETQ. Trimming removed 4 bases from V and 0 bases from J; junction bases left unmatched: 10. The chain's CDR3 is CASSQRTGGVSSGNTIYF. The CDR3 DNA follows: TGCGCCAGCAGCCAACGGACAGGGGGTGTAAGCTCTGGAAACACCATATATTTT. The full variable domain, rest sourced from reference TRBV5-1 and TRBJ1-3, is KAGVTQTPRYLIKTRGQQVTLSCSPISGHRSVSWYQQTPGQGLQFLFEYFSETQRNKGNFPGRFSGRQFSNSRSEMNVSTLELGDSALYLCASSQRTGGVSSGNTIYFGEGSWLTVV.

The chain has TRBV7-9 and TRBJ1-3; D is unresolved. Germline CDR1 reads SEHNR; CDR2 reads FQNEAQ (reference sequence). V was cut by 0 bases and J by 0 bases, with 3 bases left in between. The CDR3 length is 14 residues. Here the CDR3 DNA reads TGTGCCAGCAGCTTAGCCCTCTCTGGAAACACCATATATTTT. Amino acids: CASSLALSGNTIYF.

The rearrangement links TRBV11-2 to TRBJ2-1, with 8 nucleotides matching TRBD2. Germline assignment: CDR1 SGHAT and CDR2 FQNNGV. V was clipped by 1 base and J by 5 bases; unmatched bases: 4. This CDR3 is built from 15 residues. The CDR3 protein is CASSLAGLANNEQFF. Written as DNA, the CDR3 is TGTGCCAGCAGCTTAGCAGGACTAGCTAACAATGAGCAGTTCTTC.

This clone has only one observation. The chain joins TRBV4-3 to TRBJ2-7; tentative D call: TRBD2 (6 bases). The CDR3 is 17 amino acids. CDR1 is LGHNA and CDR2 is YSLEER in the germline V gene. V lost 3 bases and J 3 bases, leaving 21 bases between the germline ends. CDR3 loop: CASSHKYRDFMFYEQYF. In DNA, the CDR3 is TGCGCCAGCAGCCATAAATATAGGGACTTTATGTTCTACGAGCAGTACTTC.

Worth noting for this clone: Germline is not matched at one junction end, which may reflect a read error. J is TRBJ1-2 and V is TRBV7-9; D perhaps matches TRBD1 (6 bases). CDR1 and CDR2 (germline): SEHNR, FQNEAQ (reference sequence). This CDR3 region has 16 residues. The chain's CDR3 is CSSSLALLQGRNGYTF. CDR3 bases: TGTTCCAGCAGCTTAGCCTTACTACAGGGTCGGAATGGCTACACCTTC.

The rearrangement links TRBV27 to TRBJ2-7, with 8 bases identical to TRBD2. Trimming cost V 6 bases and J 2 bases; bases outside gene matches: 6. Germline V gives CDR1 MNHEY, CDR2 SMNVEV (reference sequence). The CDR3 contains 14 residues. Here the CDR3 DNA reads TGTGCCAGCAGATCAGCGGGAGCCCCCTACGAGCAGTACTTC. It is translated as CASRSAGAPYEQYF.

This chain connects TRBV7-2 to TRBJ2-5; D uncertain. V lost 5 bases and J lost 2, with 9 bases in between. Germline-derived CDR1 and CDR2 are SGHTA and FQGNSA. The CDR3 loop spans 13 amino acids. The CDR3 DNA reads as TGTGCCAGCAGCACACTGAGGCAAGAGACCCAGTACTTC. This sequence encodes CASSTLRQETQYF.

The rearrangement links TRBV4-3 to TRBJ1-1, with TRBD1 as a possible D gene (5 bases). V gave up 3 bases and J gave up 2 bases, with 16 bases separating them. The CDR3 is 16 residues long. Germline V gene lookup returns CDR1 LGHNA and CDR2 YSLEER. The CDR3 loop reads CASSQSLWGENTEAFF. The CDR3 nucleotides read TGCGCCAGCAGCCAGAGTTTGTGGGGGGAAAACACTGAAGCTTTCTTT.

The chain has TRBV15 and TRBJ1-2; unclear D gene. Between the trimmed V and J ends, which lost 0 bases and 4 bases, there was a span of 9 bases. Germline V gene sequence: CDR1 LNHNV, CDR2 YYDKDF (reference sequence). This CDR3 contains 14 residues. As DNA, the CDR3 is TGTGCCACCAGCAGAGACAGGAAGGTCTATGGCTACACCTTC. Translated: CATSRDRKVYGYTF.

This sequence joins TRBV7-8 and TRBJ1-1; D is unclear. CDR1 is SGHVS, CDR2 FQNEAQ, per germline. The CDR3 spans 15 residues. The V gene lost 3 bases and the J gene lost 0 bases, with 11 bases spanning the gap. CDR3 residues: CASSLRGQLNTEAFF. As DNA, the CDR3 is TGTGCCAGCAGCTTGAGAGGCCAGCTGAACACTGAAGCTTTCTTT.

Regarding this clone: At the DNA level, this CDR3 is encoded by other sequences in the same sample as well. The DNA for the CDR3 is TGTGCCAGCAGCCCTCTAGCGGGAATAGCCAAAAACATTCAGTACTTC. Translating it yields CASSPLAGIAKNIQYF. This chain uses TRBV7-9 with TRBJ2-4; TRBD2 aligns across 9 bases. Per the germline V gene, CDR1 is SEHNR and CDR2 is FQNEAQ (reference sequence). The J segment lost 0 bases and the V segment lost 5 bases, leaving 5 bases of the junction unmatched. The length of the CDR3 is 16 residues.

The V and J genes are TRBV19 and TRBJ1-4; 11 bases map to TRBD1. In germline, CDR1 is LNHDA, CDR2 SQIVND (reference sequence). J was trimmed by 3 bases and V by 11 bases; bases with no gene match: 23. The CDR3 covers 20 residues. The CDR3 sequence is CAGTGTGGKRAAVANEKLFF. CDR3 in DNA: TGTGCCGGGACCGGGACAGGGGGAAAACGGGCCGCCGTTGCTAATGAAAAACTGTTTTTT.

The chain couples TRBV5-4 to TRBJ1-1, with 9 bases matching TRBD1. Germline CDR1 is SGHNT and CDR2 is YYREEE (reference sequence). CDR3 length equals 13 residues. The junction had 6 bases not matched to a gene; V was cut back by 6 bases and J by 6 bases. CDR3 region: CASKRTGDSEAFF. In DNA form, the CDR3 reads TGTGCCAGCAAGCGGACAGGGGACTCTGAAGCTTTCTTT.

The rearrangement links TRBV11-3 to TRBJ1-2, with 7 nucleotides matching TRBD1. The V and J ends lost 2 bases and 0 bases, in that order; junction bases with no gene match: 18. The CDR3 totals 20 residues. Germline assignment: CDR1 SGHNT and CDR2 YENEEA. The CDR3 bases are TGTGCCAGCAGCTTAACCTCGGTGGGACAGAAGAAACGAGCTAACTATGGCTACACCTTC. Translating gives CASSLTSVGQKKRANYGYTF.

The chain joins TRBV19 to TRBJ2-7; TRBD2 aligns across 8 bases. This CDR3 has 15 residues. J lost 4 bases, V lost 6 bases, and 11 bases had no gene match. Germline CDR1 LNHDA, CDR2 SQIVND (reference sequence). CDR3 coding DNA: TGTGCCAGTAGCGTCTCAGCGGGAGCGATATACGAGCAGTACTTC. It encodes CASSVSAGAIYEQYF. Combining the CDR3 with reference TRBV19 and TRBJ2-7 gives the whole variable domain DGGITQSPKYLFRKEGQNVTLSCEQNLNHDAMYWYRQDPGQGLRLIYYSQIVNDFQKGDIAEGYSVSREKKESFPLTVTSAQKNPTAFYLCASSVSAGAIYEQYFGPGTRLTVT.

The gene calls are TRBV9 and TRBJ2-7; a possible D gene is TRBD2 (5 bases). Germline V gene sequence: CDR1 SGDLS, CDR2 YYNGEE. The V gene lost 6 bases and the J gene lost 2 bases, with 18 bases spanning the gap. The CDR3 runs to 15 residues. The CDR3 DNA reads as TGTGCCAGCACCCCCCACCCCCAGCGGACCTACGAGCAGTACTTC. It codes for CASTPHPQRTYEQYF.